The clone carrying this T cell receptor beta chain was detected only once. The data derive from a study of blood T cell repertoires in COVID-19. About the research overall: In each case, the material was cDNA or gDNA derived from T cells, B-cell-depleted T cells, or PBMCs.

This CDR3 has 13 amino acids. Trimming pared 6 bases from V and 3 bases from J, leaving 12 bases between. From germline, CDR1 is MNHNY and CDR2 SVGAGI (reference sequence). Original methodology: Reference gene primer amplification gave nucleated cell count estimates. Data came from immunoSEQ multiplex PCR; TCRdb stores just in-frame clones and leaves some out. Clone size and the V and J calls come from that table; the DNA yielded D and trimming. In the table there are about 38,000 clones, around 84% of which are singletons. Seattle participants joined during active infection and were tracked over time.

This TCR was recovered from a man between 60 and 70 years old with COVID-19, enrolled during active disease. The specimen sequenced was peripheral blood. The rearrangement links TRBV6-6 to TRBJ2-7, with D perhaps matching TRBD2 (5 bases). The CDR3 protein is CASRPGSLYEQYF. The CDR3 DNA follows: TGTGCCAGCAGACCGGGGAGTCTCTACGAGCAGTACTTC.